This passage covers 27 T cell receptor beta chains from one sample sequenced in a study of PD-1 blockade in classical Hodgkin lymphoma. Indicated time point: newly diagnosed, previously untreated cHL patient sample. Clones were sequenced by immunoSEQ multiplex PCR, and TCRdb holds only the in-frame ones, with some missing. The sample has some 21,000 clones, approximately 94% seen once. The sample consisted of peripheral blood mononuclear cells (PBMCs). The receptors were sampled from a human donor with classical Hodgkin lymphoma.

The gene calls are TRBV10-3 and TRBJ1-1; D is possibly TRBD1 (5 bases). The germline V and J ends were trimmed by 0 bases and 11 bases, with 13 bases remaining between them. CDR3 length: 13 residues. Germline lookup yields CDR1 ENHRY and CDR2 SYGVKD. CDR3 sequence reads: CAISESRGDEAFF. CDR3 DNA: TGTGCCATCAGTGAGTCGCGGGGGGATGAGGCTTTCTTT.

The rearrangement uses TRBV12-5 and TRBJ2-1; the match to TRBD1 covers 8 bases. Losses at the gene ends were 7 bases for V and 7 bases for J; bases not matched to a gene: 18. This CDR3 is built from 17 residues. From germline, CDR1 is LGHNT and CDR2 FRNRAP. CDR3 in DNA: TGTGCTAGTGCGCGGACAGGGATCGGGTTAAAGGATAATGAGCAGTTCTTC. It specifies CASARTGIGLKDNEQFF.

This chain uses TRBV10-2 with TRBJ2-5; 15 positions agree with TRBD2. The CDR3 runs to 19 residues. Germline values: CDR1 WSHSY, CDR2 SAAADI. With V trimmed by 3 bases and J by 0 bases, 8 bases remained unmatched. The CDR3 sequence: CASSDPGTSGGRNQETQYF. In nucleotides, the CDR3 is TGCGCCAGCAGTGATCCCGGGACTAGCGGGGGGAGAAACCAAGAGACCCAGTACTTC.

The V gene is TRBV2, the J gene TRBJ1-5, with D uncertain. The germline V gene has CDR1 SNHLY and CDR2 FYNNEI. V lost 6 bases and J lost 1, with 13 bases in between. This CDR3 has 15 amino acids. Written as DNA, the CDR3 is TGTGCCAGCAGGGAGACGGAATCAAGCAATCAGCCCCAGCATTTT. This translates into CASRETESSNQPQHF. Filled out from reference TRBV2 and TRBJ1-5, the complete variable domain reads EPEVTQTPSHQVTQMGQEVILRCVPISNHLYFYWYRQILGQKVEFLVSFYNNEISEKSEIFDDQFSVERPDGSNFTLKIRSTKLEDSAMYFCASRETESSNQPQHFGDGTRLSIL.

The genes are TRBV15 and TRBJ2-7, with 8 bases aligning to TRBD1. V dropped 6 bases and J dropped 5; count of bases not matched to a gene: 9. The V gene's germline CDR1 is LNHNV and CDR2 YYDKDF (reference sequence). The CDR3 is 14 amino acids. The CDR3 bases are TGTGCCACCAGTCTACCGGGACAGGTACACGAGCAGTACTTC. Translating it yields CATSLPGQVHEQYF.

The J gene is TRBJ1-1, the V gene TRBV19; a weak D match, TRBD1 (5 bases). The ends were cut back, 4 bases at V and 3 bases at J, with 9 bases in the middle. The CDR3 consists of 13 residues. CDR1 is LNHDA and CDR2 is SQIVND in the germline V gene (reference sequence). CDR3 coding DNA: TGTGCCAGTAGTAAGACAGATGACACTGAAGCTTTCTTT. This sequence encodes CASSKTDDTEAFF.

This clone showed up just once. This chain links TRBV6-5 with TRBJ2-2; D possibly corresponds to TRBD1 (6 bases). Per the germline V gene, CDR1 is MNHEY and CDR2 is SVGAGI. V dropped 5 bases and J dropped 3 bases, with 10 bases sitting between them. The CDR3 spans 14 residues. In DNA, the CDR3 is TGTGCCAGCAGTGGGGGCGTTGACACCGGGGAGCTGTTTTTT. It is translated as CASSGGVDTGELFF.

The chain uses TRBV4-1 and TRBJ1-5, with D tentatively TRBD1 (5 bases). Germline values: CDR1 MGHRA, CDR2 YSYEKL. The ends were cut back, 2 bases at V and 4 bases at J, with 27 bases in the middle. This CDR3 is 20 amino acids long. The CDR3: CASSQPQGATGFFRNQPQHF. CDR3 DNA sequence: TGCGCCAGCAGCCAACCCCAAGGAGCAACAGGTTTTTTCAGAAATCAGCCCCAGCATTTT.

The CDR3 sequence: CASSLGTSVTYEQYF. The CDR3 DNA reads as TGTGCCAGCAGCTTAGGGACTAGCGTCACCTACGAGCAGTACTTC. The chain has TRBV7-9 and TRBJ2-7; 9 bases are shared with TRBD2. The germline gives CDR1 SEHNR, CDR2 FQNEAQ (reference sequence). The CDR3 runs 15 residues. The trim removed 1 base at V and 2 bases at J, leaving 3 bases unmatched.

This rearrangement joins TRBV27 to TRBJ1-2; TRBD1 matches 8 bases. Germline-derived CDR1 and CDR2 are MNHEY and SMNVEV (reference sequence). CDR3 length: 14 amino acids. With 6 bases clipped from V and 3 bases from J, the junction kept 6 bases outside the gene matches. CDR3: CASRKQGEDYGYTF. In DNA, the CDR3 is TGTGCCAGCAGAAAACAGGGGGAAGACTATGGCTACACCTTC.

The V call is TRBV6-5, the J call TRBJ2-1; D is possibly TRBD2 (6 bases). V shed 1 base and J shed 13 bases, with 14 bases lying between them. The CDR3 contains 13 residues. Germline CDR1 and CDR2: MNHEY and SVGAGI. CDR3 DNA: TGTGCCAGCAGTTACTTAGGGACTGGGGAACAGTTCTTC. Encoded protein: CASSYLGTGEQFF.

The chain combines TRBV6-6 with TRBJ1-5, with D possibly matching TRBD1 (6 bases). Germline V lookup: CDR1 MNHNY, CDR2 SVGAGI (reference sequence). CDR3 length: 14 residues. V lost 6 bases, J lost 3 bases, and 12 bases lay in between. In DNA form, the CDR3 reads TGTGCCAGCAGCCAACAGGGCATCAATCAGCCCCAGCATTTT. Translating gives CASSQQGINQPQHF.

The CDR3 DNA is TGTGCCAGCAGTGGGGATCGATCGCCGTATCAGCCCCAGCATTTT. As protein: CASSGDRSPYQPQHF. V is TRBV2 and J is TRBJ1-5; D is undetermined. The ends were cut back, 4 bases at V and 5 bases at J, with 15 bases in the middle. Germline V gives CDR1 SNHLY, CDR2 FYNNEI. The CDR3 loop spans 15 amino acids. Variable domain in full (rest from reference TRBV2 and TRBJ1-5): EPEVTQTPSHQVTQMGQEVILRCVPISNHLYFYWYRQILGQKVEFLVSFYNNEISEKSEIFDDQFSVERPDGSNFTLKIRSTKLEDSAMYFCASSGDRSPYQPQHFGDGTRLSIL.

The J gene is TRBJ1-2, the V gene TRBV7-2, with D unclear. The CDR3 is made up of 14 amino acids. Trimming removed 1 base at V and 3 bases at J, with 9 bases between. The germline V gene has CDR1 SGHTA and CDR2 FQGNSA. This CDR3 reads CASSLEVSDYGYTF. The CDR3 DNA follows: TGTGCCAGCAGCTTAGAGGTCTCTGACTATGGCTACACCTTC.

This clone is a singleton in its sample. The chain joins TRBV4-3 to TRBJ1-5; 7 bases align to TRBD1. Germline CDR1 LGHNA, CDR2 YSLEER. The CDR3 loop spans 17 amino acids. V dropped 1 base and J dropped 6; count of bases not matched to a gene: 12. CDR3 region: CASSQVGDRVKVQPQHF. CDR3 nucleotides: TGCGCCAGCAGCCAAGTGGGAGACAGGGTGAAGGTTCAGCCCCAGCATTTT.

V and J are TRBV28 and TRBJ2-1; possibly TRBD2 for D (7 bases). The CDR3 has 15 amino acids. Trimming pared 4 bases from V and 4 bases from J, leaving 14 bases between. Looked up from germline, CDR1 is MDHEN and CDR2 is SYDVKM. CDR3: CASSSRGAGYNEQFF. The CDR3 nucleotides read TGTGCCAGCAGTTCACGGGGGGCCGGATACAATGAGCAGTTCTTC.

The chain carries TRBV14 and TRBJ2-1; TRBD2 is a possible D gene (5 bases). The CDR3 loop spans 13 amino acids. The germline gives CDR1 SGHDN, CDR2 FVKESK. Trimming stripped 3 bases from V and 7 bases from J, with 10 bases between. The CDR3 DNA reads TGTGCCAGCAGCCAGACGGGGAAGAATGAGCAGTTCTTC. Protein: CASSQTGKNEQFF.

In the case of this clone: Mismatch with germline at one junction end may stem from a read error. The V gene is TRBV19, the J gene TRBJ2-5, with D unclear. Germline lookup yields CDR1 LNHDA and CDR2 SQIVND (reference sequence). CDR3 length equals 14 residues. The CDR3 loop is CASSIDRDQETQYF. CDR3 in DNA: TGTGCCAGTAGTATAGATAGAGACCAGGAGACCCAGTACTTC. The full variable domain, with the rest looked up from reference TRBV19 and TRBJ2-5, is DGGITQSPKYLFRKEGQNVTLSCEQNLNHDAMYWYRQDPGQGLRLIYYSQIVNDFQKGDIAEGYSVSREKKESFPLTVTSAQKNPTAFYLCASSIDRDQETQYFGPGTRLLVL.

CDR3 sequence reads: CASRGSMNTEAFF. The CDR3 DNA reads TGCGCCAGCAGGGGTTCCATGAACACTGAAGCTTTCTTT. The chain couples TRBV4-1 to TRBJ1-1, with D uncertain. CDR1 is MGHRA, CDR2 YSYEKL, per germline. V was pared by 6 bases and J by 0 bases, with 8 bases between. The CDR3 has 13 residues.

The chain couples TRBV19 to TRBJ2-2, with D unclear. Germline V gene lookup returns CDR1 LNHDA and CDR2 SQIVND (reference sequence). V dropped 2 bases and J dropped 4 bases, with 14 bases sitting between them. The CDR3 has 16 residues. The DNA for the CDR3 is TGTGCCAGTAGTATAAGTGATTGGACGGGCACCGGGGAGCTGTTTTTT. Translation: CASSISDWTGTGELFF. Combining the CDR3 with reference TRBV19 and TRBJ2-2 gives the whole variable domain DGGITQSPKYLFRKEGQNVTLSCEQNLNHDAMYWYRQDPGQGLRLIYYSQIVNDFQKGDIAEGYSVSREKKESFPLTVTSAQKNPTAFYLCASSISDWTGTGELFFGEGSRLTVL.

The chain uses TRBV28 and TRBJ2-7; D unresolved. Germline lookup yields CDR1 MDHEN and CDR2 SYDVKM. Trimming stripped 6 bases from V and 2 bases from J, with 17 bases between. CDR3 size: 15 residues. Here the CDR3 reads CASRRFSSPTYEQYF. In DNA form, the CDR3 reads TGTGCCAGCAGACGGTTTTCCTCCCCTACCTACGAGCAGTACTTC.

The rearrangement joins TRBV4-1 to TRBJ2-5; D may be TRBD2 (5 bases). This CDR3 has 15 residues. V lost 0 bases to trimming and J lost 7 bases, with 15 bases between them. Germline V gene lookup returns CDR1 MGHRA and CDR2 YSYEKL. The CDR3 is CASSQENRPSGTQYF. The CDR3 nucleotides read TGCGCCAGCAGCCAAGAAAACAGACCGAGCGGGACCCAGTACTTC.

This rearrangement joins TRBV6-4 to TRBJ1-4; 11 positions agree with TRBD1. The CDR3 is made up of 15 amino acids. The germline CDR1 and CDR2 sequences are MRHNA and SNTAGT. Unmatched junction bases numbered 5, after V lost 4 bases and J lost 7 bases. CDR3 coding DNA: TGTGCCAGCAGTGCCTCCGGGACAGGGGGTGAAAAACTGTTTTTT. The encoded protein is CASSASGTGGEKLFF.

Here the CDR3 DNA reads TGCGCCAGCAGCTTAAACAGGGCGAGATCTCACACCGGGGAGCTGTTTTTT. Residues: CASSLNRARSHTGELFF. This rearrangement joins TRBV5-1 to TRBJ2-2, with a tentative D call TRBD1 (6 bases). V shed 2 bases and J shed 3 bases, with 17 bases lying between them. Germline loops: CDR1 SGHRS, CDR2 YFSETQ. The CDR3 runs 17 residues. Full variable domain (missing parts from reference TRBV5-1 and TRBJ2-2): KAGVTQTPRYLIKTRGQQVTLSCSPISGHRSVSWYQQTPGQGLQFLFEYFSETQRNKGNFPGRFSGRQFSNSRSEMNVSTLELGDSALYLCASSLNRARSHTGELFFGEGSRLTVL.

V usage is TRBV30 and J usage is TRBJ2-7, with 8 positions matching TRBD2. Germline CDR1 reads GTSNPN; CDR2 reads SVGIG (reference sequence). The CDR3 loop spans 13 amino acids. J gave up 4 bases and V 2 bases, and 4 bases lay outside the gene matches. As DNA, the CDR3 is TGTGCCTGGAGTTCGGGGGGGTTTTACGAGCAGTACTTC. Its protein is CAWSSGGFYEQYF.

The count of this clone is one. The J gene is TRBJ2-1, the V gene TRBV11-3; maybe TRBD2 (6 bases). Germline V lookup: CDR1 SGHNT, CDR2 YENEEA. This CDR3 comprises 14 residues. The V gene lost 8 bases and the J gene lost 5 bases, with 16 bases spanning the gap. As DNA, the CDR3 is TGTGCCAGCGCTAAATCGGGAGTCAACAATGAGCAGTTCTTC. It is translated as CASAKSGVNNEQFF.

The V gene is TRBV9, the J gene TRBJ1-5; D unresolved. CDR1 and CDR2 from the germline V gene are SGDLS and YYNGEE. The V and J ends lost 1 base and 6 bases respectively, with 11 bases between them. The CDR3 covers 14 residues. The CDR3 sequence: CASSVPTKRQPQHF. Here the CDR3 DNA reads TGTGCCAGCAGCGTACCAACCAAACGTCAGCCCCAGCATTTT.